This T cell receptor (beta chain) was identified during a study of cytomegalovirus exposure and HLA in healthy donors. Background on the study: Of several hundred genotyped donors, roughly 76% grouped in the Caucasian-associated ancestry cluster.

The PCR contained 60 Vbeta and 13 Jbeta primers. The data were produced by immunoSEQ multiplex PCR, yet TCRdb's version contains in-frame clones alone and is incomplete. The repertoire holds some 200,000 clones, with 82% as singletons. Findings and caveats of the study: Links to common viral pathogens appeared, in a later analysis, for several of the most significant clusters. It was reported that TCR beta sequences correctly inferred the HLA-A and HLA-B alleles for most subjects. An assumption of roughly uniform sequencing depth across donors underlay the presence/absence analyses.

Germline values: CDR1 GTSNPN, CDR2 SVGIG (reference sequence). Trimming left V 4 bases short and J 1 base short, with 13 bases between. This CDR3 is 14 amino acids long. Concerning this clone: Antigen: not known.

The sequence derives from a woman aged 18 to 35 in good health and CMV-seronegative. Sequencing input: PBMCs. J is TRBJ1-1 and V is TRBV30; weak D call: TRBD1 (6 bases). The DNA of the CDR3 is TGTGCCTGGATACCGCCACAGGGGAACACTGAAGCTTTCTTT. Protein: CAWIPPQGNTEAFF.